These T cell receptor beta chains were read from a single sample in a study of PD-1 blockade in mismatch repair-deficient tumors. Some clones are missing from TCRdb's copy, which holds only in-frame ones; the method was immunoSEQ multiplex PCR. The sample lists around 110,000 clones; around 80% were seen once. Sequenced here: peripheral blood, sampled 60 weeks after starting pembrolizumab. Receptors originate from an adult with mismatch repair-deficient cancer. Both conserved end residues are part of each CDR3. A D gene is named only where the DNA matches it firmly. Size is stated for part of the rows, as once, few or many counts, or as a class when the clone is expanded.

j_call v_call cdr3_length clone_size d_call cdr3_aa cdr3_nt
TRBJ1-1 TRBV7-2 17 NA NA CASSPGPGQGTGTEAFF TGTGCCAGCAGCCCGGGTCCGGGGCAGGGGACGGGCACTGAAGCTTTCTTT
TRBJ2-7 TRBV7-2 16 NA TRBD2 CASSLGLAGGLYEQYF TGTGCCAGCAGCTTAGGATTAGCGGGAGGGCTCTACGAGCAGTACTTC
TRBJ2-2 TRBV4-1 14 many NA CASSQALFTGELFF TGCGCCAGCAGCCAAGCCCTTTTCACCGGGGAGCTGTTTTTT
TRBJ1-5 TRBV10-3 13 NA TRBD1 CAIKSGGGEPQHF TGTGCCATCAAGTCAGGGGGGGGCGAGCCCCAGCATTTT
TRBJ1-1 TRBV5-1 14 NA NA CASSLSGMNTEAFF TGCGCCAGCAGCTTGTCGGGTATGAACACTGAAGCTTTCTTT
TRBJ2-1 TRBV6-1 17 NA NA CASSGWGRVSSYNEQFF TGTGCCAGCAGTGGGTGGGGGCGGGTGAGCTCCTACAATGAGCAGTTCTTC
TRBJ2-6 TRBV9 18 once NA CASSRTGTTNSGANVLTF TGTGCCAGCAGCCGTACCGGGACAACTAACTCTGGGGCCAACGTCCTGACTTTC
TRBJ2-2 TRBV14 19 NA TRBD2 CASSLLTWEAGEDTGELFF TGTGCCAGCAGCCTCCTCACCTGGGAAGCGGGAGAGGACACCGGGGAGCTGTTTTTT
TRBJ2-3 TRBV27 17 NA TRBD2 CASSLRAAGGRTDTQYF TGTGCCAGCAGTTTAAGGGCGGCGGGAGGACGCACAGATACGCAGTATTTT
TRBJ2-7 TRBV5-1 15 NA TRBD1 CASSAGQGAPYEQYF TGCGCCAGCAGCGCCGGACAGGGGGCCCCCTACGAGCAGTACTTC
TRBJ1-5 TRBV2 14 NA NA CASREGQINQPQHF TGTGCCAGCAGGGAAGGACAGATCAATCAGCCCCAGCATTTT
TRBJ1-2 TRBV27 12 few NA CASSLSSDGYTF TGTGCCAGCAGTTTATCTTCGGATGGCTACACCTTC
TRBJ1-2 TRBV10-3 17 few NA CAISEKTVGFLNYGYTF TGTGCCATCAGCGAAAAGACAGTGGGGTTTCTTAACTATGGCTACACCTTC
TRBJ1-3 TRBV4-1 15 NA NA CASSQGLPSGNTIYF TGCGCCAGCAGCCAGGGACTGCCCTCTGGAAACACCATATATTTT
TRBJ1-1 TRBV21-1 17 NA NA CASSRSSRLIMNTEAFF TGTGCCAGCAGCAGGTCCAGCAGATTGATCATGAACACTGAAGCTTTCTTT
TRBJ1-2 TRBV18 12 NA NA CASSTDTSGNTF TGTGCCAGCTCAACTGACACTTCGGGGAACACCTTC
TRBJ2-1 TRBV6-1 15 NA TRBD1 CASSGRTGAGDEQFF TGTGCCAGCAGTGGGCGGACAGGGGCAGGGGATGAGCAGTTCTTC
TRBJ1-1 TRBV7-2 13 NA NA CASRLGPGTEAFF TGTGCCAGCAGACTAGGGCCAGGGACTGAAGCTTTCTTT
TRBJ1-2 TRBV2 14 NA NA CASSRELARVGYTF TGTGCCAGCAGTAGGGAGCTAGCTCGGGTTGGCTACACCTTC
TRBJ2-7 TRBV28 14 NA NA CASSFSRIRGEQYF TGTGCCAGCAGTTTTAGCCGGATCCGAGGGGAGCAGTACTTC
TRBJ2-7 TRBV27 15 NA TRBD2 CASSFRGGSSYEQYF TGTGCCAGCAGTTTCCGGGGGGGAAGCTCCTACGAGCAGTACTTC
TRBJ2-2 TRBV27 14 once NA CASNPATSPGELFF TGTGCCAGCAACCCAGCTACTAGCCCCGGGGAGCTGTTTTTT
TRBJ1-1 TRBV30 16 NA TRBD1 CAWNVPGQGDGTEAFF TGTGCCTGGAATGTCCCGGGACAGGGAGATGGCACTGAAGCTTTCTTT
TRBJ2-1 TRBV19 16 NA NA CASGGQGVSSYNEQFF TGTGCCAGTGGGGGGCAGGGGGTGAGCTCCTACAATGAGCAGTTCTTC
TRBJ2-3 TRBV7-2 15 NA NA CASSLAGLASDTQYF TGTGCCAGCAGCTTAGCGGGGCTAGCGTCAGATACGCAGTATTTT
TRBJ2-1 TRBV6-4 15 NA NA CASSEGPSSYNEQFF TGTGCCAGCAGTGAGGGTCCGAGCTCCTACAATGAGCAGTTCTTC
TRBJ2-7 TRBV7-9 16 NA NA CASSQDWTSSSYEQYF TGTGCCAGCAGCCAAGACTGGACCTCAAGCTCCTACGAGCAGTACTTC
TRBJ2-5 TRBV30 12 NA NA CAWSFSQETQYF TGTGCCTGGAGCTTTAGCCAAGAGACCCAGTACTTC
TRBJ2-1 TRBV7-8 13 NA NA CASSESVRNEQFF TGTGCCAGCAGCGAAAGCGTTCGGAATGAGCAGTTCTTC
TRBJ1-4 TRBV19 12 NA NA CASGGGSEKLFF TGTGCCAGTGGCGGGGGCAGTGAAAAACTGTTTTTT
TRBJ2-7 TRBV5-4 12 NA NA CASSMDSYEQYF TGTGCCAGCAGCATGGACAGTTACGAGCAGTACTTC
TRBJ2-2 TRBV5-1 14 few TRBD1 CASSRRTGEGQLFF TGCGCCAGCAGCCGTCGGACAGGGGAGGGGCAGCTGTTTTTT
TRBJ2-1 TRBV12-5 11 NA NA CASGQSNEQFF TGTGCTAGTGGCCAAAGTAATGAGCAGTTCTTC
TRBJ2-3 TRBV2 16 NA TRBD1 CASSDRAGGRTDTQYF TGTGCCAGCAGTGATCGGGCAGGGGGTCGAACAGATACGCAGTATTTT
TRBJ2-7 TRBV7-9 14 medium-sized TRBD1 CASSFVQGAHEQYF TGTGCCAGCAGCTTTGTACAGGGGGCCCACGAGCAGTACTTC
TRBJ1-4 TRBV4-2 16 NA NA CASSQEGWGTNEKLFF TGTGCCAGCAGCCAAGAAGGCTGGGGAACTAATGAAAAACTGTTTTTT
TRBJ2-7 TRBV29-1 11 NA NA CSVHGVNEQYF TGCAGCGTCCACGGGGTAAACGAGCAGTACTTC
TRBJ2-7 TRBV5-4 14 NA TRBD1 CASRSGTDSYEQYF TGTGCCAGCAGATCCGGGACAGACTCCTACGAGCAGTACTTC
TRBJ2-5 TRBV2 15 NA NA CASATHDLYQETQYF TGTGCCAGCGCCACTCACGACCTGTACCAAGAGACCCAGTACTTC
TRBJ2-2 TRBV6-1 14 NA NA CASFVQADTGELFF TGTGCCAGCTTTGTGCAAGCGGACACCGGGGAGCTGTTTTTT
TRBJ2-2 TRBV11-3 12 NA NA CASSPDHGELFF TGTGCCAGCAGCCCCGATCACGGGGAGCTGTTTTTT
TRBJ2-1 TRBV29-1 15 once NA CSVDLQEGSYNEQFF TGCAGCGTTGACCTCCAGGAGGGTTCCTACAATGAGCAGTTCTTC
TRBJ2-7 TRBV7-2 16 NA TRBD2 CASTVDVSGISYEQYF TGTGCCAGCACCGTCGACGTTAGCGGGATCTCCTACGAGCAGTACTTC
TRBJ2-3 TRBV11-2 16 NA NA CASSEWTADSTDTQYF TGTGCCAGCAGCGAGTGGACAGCAGATAGCACAGATACGCAGTATTTT
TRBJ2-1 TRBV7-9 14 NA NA CASSLTSSYNEQFF TGTGCCAGCAGCTTAACCAGCTCCTACAATGAGCAGTTCTTC
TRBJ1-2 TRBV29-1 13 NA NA CSVVPRGRHGYTF TGCAGCGTTGTACCCAGGGGAAGACATGGCTACACCTTC
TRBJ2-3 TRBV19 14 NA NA CASSITGKGDTQYF TGTGCCAGTAGTATAACAGGGAAGGGCGATACGCAGTATTTT
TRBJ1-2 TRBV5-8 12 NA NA CASSLGGYGYTF TGTGCCAGCAGCTTAGGGGGCTATGGCTACACCTTC
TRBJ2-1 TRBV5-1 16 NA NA CASSLVPPGSSNEQFF TGCGCCAGCAGCTTGGTTCCCCCAGGGAGTTCCAATGAGCAGTTCTTC
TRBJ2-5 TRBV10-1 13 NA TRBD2 CASSEGGSETQYF TGCGCCAGCAGTGAGGGCGGGAGCGAGACCCAGTACTTC
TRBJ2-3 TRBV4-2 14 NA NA CASSPRVFSDTQYF TGTGCCAGCAGCCCCAGGGTGTTTTCAGATACGCAGTATTTT
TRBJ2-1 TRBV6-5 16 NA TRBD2 CASSYTPGLLYNEQFF TGTGCCAGCAGTTACACACCGGGACTACTATACAATGAGCAGTTCTTC
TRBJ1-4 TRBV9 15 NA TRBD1 CASSATGTTNEKLFF TGTGCCAGCAGCGCGACAGGGACAACTAATGAAAAACTGTTTTTT
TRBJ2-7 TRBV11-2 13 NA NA CASSLVLLYEQYF TGTGCCAGCAGCTTAGTTCTCCTCTACGAGCAGTACTTC
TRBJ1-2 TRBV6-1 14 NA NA CASSEQADYYGYTF TGTGCCAGCAGTGAACAGGCGGATTACTATGGCTACACCTTC